The source of this T cell receptor beta chain is a study of cytomegalovirus exposure and HLA in healthy donors. Note on this clone: The antigen remains undetermined.

Donors in the study were healthy people who gave bone marrow. The PCR used 60 Vbeta and 13 Jbeta primers. Profiling relied on immunoSEQ multiplex PCR, and the TCRdb table lists in-frame clones only, not all of them. The sample lists 110,000 to 150,000 clones, 77% occurring once. Study findings and constraints: It emerged from a later analysis that several of the most significant clusters appeared to be linked to common viral pathogens. TCR association rates varied by HLA locus in a later analysis, with DRB1 highest and HLA-C lowest.

The CDR3 contains 15 residues. Germline CDR1 and CDR2: LNHDA and SQIVND (reference sequence). Trimming took 4 bases from V and 3 from J; bases not matched to a gene: 5. The receptor comes from a male donor in good health and CMV-seronegative. V usage is TRBV19 and J usage is TRBJ2-3; 9 positions match TRBD1. The sample consisted of PBMCs. The CDR3 reads CASSRPGQGTDTQYF. Here the CDR3 DNA reads TGTGCCAGTAGTAGACCGGGACAGGGTACAGATACGCAGTATTTT.